The count of the clone carrying this T cell receptor beta chain is one. Its antigen is unknown. The data stem from a study of cytomegalovirus exposure and HLA in healthy donors. Study-level results: Analyses of presence/absence relied on an assumption of roughly uniform sequencing depth across donors.

60 Vbeta and 13 Jbeta primers were used in PCR. How the authors handled the data: Among the unique TCR beta chains that a later analysis counted, 70 million to 85 million in all, roughly 11 million were shared. Sequencing was performed with immunoSEQ multiplex PCR; in TCRdb, only in-frame clones are kept and a portion is missing. The V and J calls and clone size were taken over from that table, and D and trimming were inferred from the DNA. The profile shows 150,000 or so clones, 80% to 90% of them singletons. Germline V CDR1 and CDR2: LGHNA, YSLEER. V lost 2 bases, J lost 3 bases, and 5 bases stayed unmatched. The CDR3 sequence is 15 residues long.

The chain joins TRBV4-3 to TRBJ2-7, with 9 bases fitting TRBD1. The sequence was obtained from a woman younger than 30 in good health and CMV-seropositive. What was sequenced was PBMCs. CDR3 protein: CASSQNTGGGYEQYF. The CDR3 coding sequence is TGCGCCAGCAGCCAAAACACAGGGGGCGGCTACGAGCAGTACTTC.